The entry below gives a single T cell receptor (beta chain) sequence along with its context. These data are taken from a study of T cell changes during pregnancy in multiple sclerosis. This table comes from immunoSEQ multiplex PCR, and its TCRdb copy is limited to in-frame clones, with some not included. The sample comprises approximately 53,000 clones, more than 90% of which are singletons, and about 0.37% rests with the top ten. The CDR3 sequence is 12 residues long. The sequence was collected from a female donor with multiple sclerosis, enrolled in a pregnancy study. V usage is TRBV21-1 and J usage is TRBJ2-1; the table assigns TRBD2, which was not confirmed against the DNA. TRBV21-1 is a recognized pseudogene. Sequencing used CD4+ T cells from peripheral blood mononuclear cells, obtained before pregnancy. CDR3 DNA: TGTGCCAGCAGCGAGGGTATTGTCGAGCAGTTCTTC. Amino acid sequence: CASSEGIVEQFF.